This T cell receptor (beta chain) was sequenced for a study of T cells in Graves' hyperthyroidism and ophthalmopathy. Study-wide results and caveats: Within blood appeared most thyroid clonotypes that had expanded above 0.001. Progression to ophthalmopathy was predicted a median of approximately seven months early.

Sample collection date corresponds to first hyperthyroidism diagnosis, prior to any ophthalmopathy symptoms. Extraction of PBMCs used roughly 9.3 ml of fresh peripheral blood. Worth noting for this clonotype: Its antigen is not known.

Per the germline V gene, CDR1 is MNHNS and CDR2 is SASEGT. Trimming left V 3 bases short and J 3 bases short, with 12 bases between. The length of the CDR3 is 14 residues. RNA transcripts provided the source from which TCR beta CDR3 regions were amplified. With the HTBI primer set, the TCR CDR3 went through a first round of RT-PCR. TCRdb re-analysed the multiplex PCR reads in MiXCR, keeping a single row per CDR3 protein. The sample shows 150,000 or so distinct CDR3 sequences, about 20% of them seen only once. This receptor was taken from a woman between 50 and 59 years old with Graves' hyperthyroidism that later progressed to Graves' ophthalmopathy. The sequenced material came from blood. The V and J genes are TRBV6-1 and TRBJ2-7, with D perhaps TRBD1 (6 bases). For the CDR3, the DNA is TGTGCCAGCAGTGAGCTCCCGACAGGCTACGAGCAGTACTTC. This codes for CASSELPTGYEQYF.